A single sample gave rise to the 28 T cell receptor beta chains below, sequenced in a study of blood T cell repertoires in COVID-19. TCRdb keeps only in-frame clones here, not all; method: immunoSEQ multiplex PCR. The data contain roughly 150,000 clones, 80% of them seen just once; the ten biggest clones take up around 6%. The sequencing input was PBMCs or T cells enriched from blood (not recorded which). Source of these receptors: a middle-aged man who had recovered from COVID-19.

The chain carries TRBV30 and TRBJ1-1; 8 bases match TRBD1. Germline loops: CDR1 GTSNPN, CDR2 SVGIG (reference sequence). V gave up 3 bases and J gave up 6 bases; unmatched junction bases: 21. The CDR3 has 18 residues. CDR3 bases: TGTGCCTGGAGCCCGAGACCAGCCTGGACAGGGCAGTTTTCTGAAGCTTTCTTT. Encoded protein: CAWSPRPAWTGQFSEAFF.

CDR3 sequence reads: CASSPPGQGSYNEQFF. The CDR3 DNA reads as TGTGCCAGCAGCCCGCCGGGACAGGGCTCCTACAATGAGCAGTTCTTC. V usage is TRBV6-6 and J usage is TRBJ2-1; 9 nucleotides line up with TRBD1. CDR3 length: 16 residues. The ends lost 6 bases at V and 0 bases at J; junction bases unmatched: 6. Germline CDR1 is MNHNY and CDR2 is SVGAGI (reference sequence).

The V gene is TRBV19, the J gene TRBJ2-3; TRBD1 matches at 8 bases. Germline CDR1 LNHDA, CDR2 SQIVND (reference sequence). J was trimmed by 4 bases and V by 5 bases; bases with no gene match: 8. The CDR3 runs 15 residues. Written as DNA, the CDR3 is TGTGCCAGTAGTCGTGGGGACAGGACCCCAGATACGCAGTATTTT. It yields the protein CASSRGDRTPDTQYF.

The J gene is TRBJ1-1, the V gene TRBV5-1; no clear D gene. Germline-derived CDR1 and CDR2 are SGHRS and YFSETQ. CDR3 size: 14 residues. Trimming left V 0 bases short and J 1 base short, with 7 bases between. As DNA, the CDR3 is TGCGCCAGCAGCTTGGGAAGAGAGAACACTGAAGCTTTCTTT. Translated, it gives CASSLGRENTEAFF. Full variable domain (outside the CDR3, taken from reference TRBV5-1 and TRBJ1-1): KAGVTQTPRYLIKTRGQQVTLSCSPISGHRSVSWYQQTPGQGLQFLFEYFSETQRNKGNFPGRFSGRQFSNSRSEMNVSTLELGDSALYLCASSLGRENTEAFFGQGTRLTVV.

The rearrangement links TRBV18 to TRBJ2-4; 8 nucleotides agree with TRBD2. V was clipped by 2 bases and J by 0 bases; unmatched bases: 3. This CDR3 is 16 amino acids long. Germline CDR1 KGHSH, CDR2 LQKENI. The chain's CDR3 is CASSPYSGGAKNIQYF. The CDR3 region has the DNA TGTGCCAGCTCACCATACAGCGGGGGAGCCAAAAACATTCAGTACTTC.

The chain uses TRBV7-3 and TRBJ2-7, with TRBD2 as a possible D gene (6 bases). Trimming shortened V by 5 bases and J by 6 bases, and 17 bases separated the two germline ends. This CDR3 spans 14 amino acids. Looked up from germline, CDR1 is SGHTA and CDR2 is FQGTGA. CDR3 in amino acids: CASSLWGEMGEQYF. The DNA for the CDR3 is TGTGCCAGCAGCCTCTGGGGGGAAATGGGCGAGCAGTACTTC.

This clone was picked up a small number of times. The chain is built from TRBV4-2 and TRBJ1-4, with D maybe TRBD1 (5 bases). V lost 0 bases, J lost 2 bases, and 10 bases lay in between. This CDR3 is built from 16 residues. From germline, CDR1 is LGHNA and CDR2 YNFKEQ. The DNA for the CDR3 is TGTGCCAGCAGCCAAGATCTAAGACAGACTAATGAAAAACTGTTTTTT. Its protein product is CASSQDLRQTNEKLFF.

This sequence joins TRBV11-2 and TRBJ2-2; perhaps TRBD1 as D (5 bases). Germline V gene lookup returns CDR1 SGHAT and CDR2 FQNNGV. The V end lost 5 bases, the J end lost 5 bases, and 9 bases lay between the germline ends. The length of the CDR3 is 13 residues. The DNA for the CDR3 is TGTGCCAGCAGCAGGGGTTGGACCGGGGAGCTGTTTTTT. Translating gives CASSRGWTGELFF.

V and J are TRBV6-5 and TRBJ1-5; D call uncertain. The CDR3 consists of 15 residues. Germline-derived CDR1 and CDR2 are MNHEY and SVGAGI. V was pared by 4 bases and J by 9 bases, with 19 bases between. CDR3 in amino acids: CASSSLRTGRGPQHF. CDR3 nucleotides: TGTGCCAGCAGTTCGCTAAGGACGGGGAGAGGGCCCCAGCATTTT.

The CDR3 is CASSLGTSRATGELFF. The CDR3, as DNA: TGTGCCAGCAGCTTGGGGACTAGTCGTGCCACCGGGGAGCTGTTTTTT. The chain recombines TRBV5-4 with TRBJ2-2; 7 bases line up with TRBD2. After removal of 0 bases from V and 4 bases from J, the junction contained 6 bases not matched to a gene. The CDR3 extends over 16 amino acids. Germline CDR1 SGHNT, CDR2 YYREEE (reference sequence).

CDR3 nucleotide sequence: TGTGCCAGCAGTTTGACACGGAATAATGAAAAACTGTTTTTT. It translates to CASSLTRNNEKLFF. J is TRBJ1-4 and V is TRBV2; D remains unclear. This CDR3 is built from 14 residues. CDR1 SNHLY and CDR2 FYNNEI come from the germline V gene. Deletions cut 5 bases from V and 4 bases from J, with 11 bases between.

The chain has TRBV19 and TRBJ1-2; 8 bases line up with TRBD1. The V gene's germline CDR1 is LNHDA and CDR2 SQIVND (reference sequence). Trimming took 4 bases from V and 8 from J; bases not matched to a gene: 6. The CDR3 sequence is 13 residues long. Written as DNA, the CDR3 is TGTGCCAGTAGTACTCGGACAGGGCGCGGCTACACCTTC. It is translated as CASSTRTGRGYTF.

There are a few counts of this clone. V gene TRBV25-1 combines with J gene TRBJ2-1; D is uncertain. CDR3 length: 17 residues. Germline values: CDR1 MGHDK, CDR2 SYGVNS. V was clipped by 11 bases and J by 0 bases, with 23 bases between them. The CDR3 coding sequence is TGTGCCCAAAAATGGGCCATCGGCCTTATCTCCTACAATGAGCAGTTCTTC. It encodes CAQKWAIGLISYNEQFF.

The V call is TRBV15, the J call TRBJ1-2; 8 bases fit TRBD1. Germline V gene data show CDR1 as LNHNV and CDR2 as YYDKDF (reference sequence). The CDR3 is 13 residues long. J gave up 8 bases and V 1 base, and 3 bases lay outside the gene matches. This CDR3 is CATSRGGTGGYTF. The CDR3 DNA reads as TGTGCCACCAGCAGAGGAGGGACAGGAGGCTACACCTTC.

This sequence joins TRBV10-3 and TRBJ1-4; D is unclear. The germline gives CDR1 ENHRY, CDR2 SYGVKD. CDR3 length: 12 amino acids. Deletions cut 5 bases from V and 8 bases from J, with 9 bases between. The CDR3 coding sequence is TGTGCCATCAGTAGGGAGCGGGAAAAACTGTTTTTT. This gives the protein CAISREREKLFF.

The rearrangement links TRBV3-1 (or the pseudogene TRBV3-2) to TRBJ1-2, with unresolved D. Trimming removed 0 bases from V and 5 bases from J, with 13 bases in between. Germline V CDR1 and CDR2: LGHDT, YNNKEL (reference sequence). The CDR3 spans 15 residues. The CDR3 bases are TGTGCCAGCAGCCAAGAAGCGGCGGACTATTATGGCTACACCTTC. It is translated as CASSQEAADYYGYTF.

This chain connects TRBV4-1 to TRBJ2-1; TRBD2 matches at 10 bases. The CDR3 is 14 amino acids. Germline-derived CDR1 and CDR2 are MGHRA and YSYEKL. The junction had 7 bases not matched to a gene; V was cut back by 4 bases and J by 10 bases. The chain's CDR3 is CASSRVTSGNEQFF. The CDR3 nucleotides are TGCGCCAGCAGCCGGGTCACTAGCGGGAACGAGCAGTTCTTC.

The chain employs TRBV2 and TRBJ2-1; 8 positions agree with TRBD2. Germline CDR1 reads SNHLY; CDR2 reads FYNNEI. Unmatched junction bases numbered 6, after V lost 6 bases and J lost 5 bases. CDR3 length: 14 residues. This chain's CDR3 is CASSNSGENNEQFF. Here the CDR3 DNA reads TGTGCCAGCAGCAATAGCGGGGAGAACAATGAGCAGTTCTTC. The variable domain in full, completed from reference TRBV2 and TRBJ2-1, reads EPEVTQTPSHQVTQMGQEVILRCVPISNHLYFYWYRQILGQKVEFLVSFYNNEISEKSEIFDDQFSVERPDGSNFTLKIRSTKLEDSAMYFCASSNSGENNEQFFGPGTRLTVL.

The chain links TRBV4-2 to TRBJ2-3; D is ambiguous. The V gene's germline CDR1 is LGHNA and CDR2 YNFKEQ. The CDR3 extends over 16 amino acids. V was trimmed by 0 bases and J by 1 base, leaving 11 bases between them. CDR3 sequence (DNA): TGTGCCAGCAGCCAAGATTCGCAACAGCGCACAGATACGCAGTATTTT. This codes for CASSQDSQQRTDTQYF.

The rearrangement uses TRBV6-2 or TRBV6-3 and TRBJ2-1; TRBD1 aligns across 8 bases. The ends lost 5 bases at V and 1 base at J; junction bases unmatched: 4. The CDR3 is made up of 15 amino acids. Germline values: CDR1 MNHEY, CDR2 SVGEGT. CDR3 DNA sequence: TGTGCCAGCAGTCAAGGACAGGGTTCCTACAATGAGCAGTTCTTC. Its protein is CASSQGQGSYNEQFF.

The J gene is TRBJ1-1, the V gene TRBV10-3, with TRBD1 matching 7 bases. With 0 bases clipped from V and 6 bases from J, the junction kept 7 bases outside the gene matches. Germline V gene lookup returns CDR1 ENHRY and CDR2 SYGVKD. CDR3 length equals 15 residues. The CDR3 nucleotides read TGTGCCATCAGTGAGTCGACAGGGTTCCTCTCTGAAGCTTTCTTT. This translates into CAISESTGFLSEAFF.

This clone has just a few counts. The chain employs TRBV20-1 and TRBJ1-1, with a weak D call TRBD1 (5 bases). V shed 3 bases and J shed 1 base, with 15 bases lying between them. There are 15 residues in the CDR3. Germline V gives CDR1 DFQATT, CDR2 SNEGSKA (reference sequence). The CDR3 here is CSASYPGTQNTEAFF. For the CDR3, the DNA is TGCAGTGCTAGTTATCCCGGGACTCAGAACACTGAAGCTTTCTTT.

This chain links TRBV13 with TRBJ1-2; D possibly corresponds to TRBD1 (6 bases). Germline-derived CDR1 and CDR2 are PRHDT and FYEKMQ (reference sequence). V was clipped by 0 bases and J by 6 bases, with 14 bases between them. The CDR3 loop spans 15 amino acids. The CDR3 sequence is CASSLGAGEGHGYTF. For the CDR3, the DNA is TGTGCCAGCAGCTTAGGGGCAGGGGAGGGGCATGGCTACACCTTC.

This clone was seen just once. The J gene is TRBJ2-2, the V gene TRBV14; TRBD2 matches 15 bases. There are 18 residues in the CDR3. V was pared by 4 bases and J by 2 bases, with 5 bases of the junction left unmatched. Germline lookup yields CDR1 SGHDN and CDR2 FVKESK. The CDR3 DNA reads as TGTGCCAGCAGCCCCGGACTAGCGGGGGGGACAAACACCGGGGAGCTGTTTTTT. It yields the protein CASSPGLAGGTNTGELFF.

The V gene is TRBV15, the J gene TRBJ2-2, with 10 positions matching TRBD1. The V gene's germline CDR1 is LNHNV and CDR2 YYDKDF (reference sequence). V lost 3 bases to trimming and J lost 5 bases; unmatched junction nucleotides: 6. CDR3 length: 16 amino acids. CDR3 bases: TGTGCCACCAGCAGGGGAGACAGGGGGCGGACCGGGGAGCTGTTTTTT. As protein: CATSRGDRGRTGELFF.

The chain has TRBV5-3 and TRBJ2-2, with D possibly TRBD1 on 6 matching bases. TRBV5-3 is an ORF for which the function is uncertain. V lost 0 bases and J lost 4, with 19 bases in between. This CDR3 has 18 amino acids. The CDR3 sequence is CARSLDLFWGRCTGELFF. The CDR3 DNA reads TGTGCCAGAAGCTTGGATCTGTTCTGGGGGCGATGCACCGGGGAGCTGTTTTTT.

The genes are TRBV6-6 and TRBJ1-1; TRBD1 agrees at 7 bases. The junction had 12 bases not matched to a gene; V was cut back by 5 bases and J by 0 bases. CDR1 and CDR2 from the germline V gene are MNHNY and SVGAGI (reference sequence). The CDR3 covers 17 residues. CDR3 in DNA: TGTGCCAGCAGTCCGGACAGGCAGGCGAGAATGAACACTGAAGCTTTCTTT. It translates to CASSPDRQARMNTEAFF.

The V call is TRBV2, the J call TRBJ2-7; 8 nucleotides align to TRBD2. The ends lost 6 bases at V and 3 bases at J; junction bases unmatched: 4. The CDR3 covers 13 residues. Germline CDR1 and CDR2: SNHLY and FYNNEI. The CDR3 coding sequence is TGTGCCAGCAGCGGACTAGCCTTCTACGAGCAGTACGTC. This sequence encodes CASSGLAFYEQYV.